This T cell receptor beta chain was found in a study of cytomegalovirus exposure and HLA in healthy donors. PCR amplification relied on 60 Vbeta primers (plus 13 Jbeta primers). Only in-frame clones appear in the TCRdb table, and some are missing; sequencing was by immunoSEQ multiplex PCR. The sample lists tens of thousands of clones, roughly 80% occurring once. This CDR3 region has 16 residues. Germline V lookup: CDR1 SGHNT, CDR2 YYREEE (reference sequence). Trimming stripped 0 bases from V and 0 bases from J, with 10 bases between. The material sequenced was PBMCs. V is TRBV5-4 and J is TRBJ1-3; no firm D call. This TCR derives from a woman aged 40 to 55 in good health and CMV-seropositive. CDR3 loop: CASSLAPGNSGNTIYF. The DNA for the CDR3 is TGTGCCAGCAGCTTGGCCCCGGGAAACTCTGGAAACACCATATATTTT.